This T cell receptor (beta chain) was sequenced in a study of CD8 T cells in Susac syndrome (dated by TCRdb to between 2018 and 2021). General notes on the study: The study used repertoire sequencing to test whether antigen drove CD8+ T cell activation and differentiation in Susac syndrome. CD8+ T cell repertoire clonality was compared between some 12 healthy donors, approximately 14 Susac syndrome patients and 15 multiple sclerosis patients.

For this clonotype: What this receptor recognizes is not known. It has no much larger one-base neighbor in the sample; base qualities were not kept.

RNA was extracted with the RNeasy kit and roughly 0.45 to 1 ug was reverse transcribed using random hexamers. The immunoSEQ multiplex PCR assay, covering 54 Vbeta and 13 Jbeta segments, was used to amplify TCR beta CDR3 regions. Bias from PCR amplification was corrected by using a synthetic template baseline for primer optimization and for computational correction. For the original study's pipeline: Reads were annotated to V, D and J genes according to IMGT and were analyzed with immunoSEQ Analyzer, with only productive sequences retained. Clonality was calculated as one minus the Shannon entropy normalized by log2 of the number of productive unique sequences. Public and private clones were assessed among the 100 most prevalent clones of each patient and control. Clones were defined as Susac-specific if absent from the healthy and MS cohorts, from more than 900 published viral clones and from other ImmuneACCESS disease sequences. Starting from the raw public reads, TCRdb applied fastp trimming at Q25, assembled clones with MiXCR and retained in-frame beta chains. Each record represents a unique CDR3 protein, reported with the most common genes and DNA among its rows. The V and J calls follow TCRdb's processing rather than the paper's. In this sample the table shows 210,000 or so distinct CDR3 sequences, roughly nine tenths of which occur a single time. The ten most abundant clones make up about 0.12% of the sample.

Broad study findings and their caveats: The study acknowledged that relatively few individuals were included in the TCR sequencing and HLA analysis.

Peripheral blood CD8+ and CD4+ T cells from healthy donors, Susac syndrome patients and multiple sclerosis patients were profiled by high-throughput TCR beta sequencing. The multiple sclerosis controls were treatment-naive patients who had stable or active relapsing-remitting disease and met the revised McDonald criteria. Bulk CD8+ and CD4+ T cells were purified magnetically by negative isolation, whereas CD8+ TEMRA cells were enriched by FACS. Blood was collected in EDTA tubes and processed within 24 hours, with PBMCs isolated through density gradient centrifugation. PBMCs intended for TCR sequencing were cryopreserved in liquid nitrogen and were subsequently thawed in a 37 degrees C water bath. Purity of sorted or isolated CD4+, CD8+ and CD8+ TEMRA cells was at least 90%. This receptor was obtained from a human donor with multiple sclerosis. Material: CD8+ T cells from PBMCs.

The CDR3 is CSARVLAGYNEQFF. In nucleotides, the sequence is TGCAGTGCTAGAGTCCTAGCGGGGTACAATGAGCAGTTCTTC. The chain is made from TRBV20-1 and TRBJ2-1; 9 bases in between match TRBD2. CDR1 is given as DFQATT and CDR2 as SNEGSKA, both from the germline V gene (reference sequence). The CDR3 numbers 14 residues from cysteine through phenylalanine. The kept DNA is CDR3 alone, 42 bases in frame from the first base. V lost 1 base and J lost 4 bases, and the count of bases not matched to a germline gene is 2.